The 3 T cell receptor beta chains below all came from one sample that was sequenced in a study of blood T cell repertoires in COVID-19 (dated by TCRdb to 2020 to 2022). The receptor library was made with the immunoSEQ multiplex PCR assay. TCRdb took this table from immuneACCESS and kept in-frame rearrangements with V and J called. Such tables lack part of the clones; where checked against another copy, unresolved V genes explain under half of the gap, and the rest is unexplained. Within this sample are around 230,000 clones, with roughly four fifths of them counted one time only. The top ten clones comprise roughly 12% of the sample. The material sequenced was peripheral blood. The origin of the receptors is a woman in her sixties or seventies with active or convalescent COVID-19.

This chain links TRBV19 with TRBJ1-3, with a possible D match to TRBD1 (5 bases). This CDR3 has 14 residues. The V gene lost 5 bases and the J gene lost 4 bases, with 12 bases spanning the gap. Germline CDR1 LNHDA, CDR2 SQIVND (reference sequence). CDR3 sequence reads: CASSYGHEGNTIYF. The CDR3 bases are TGTGCCAGTAGTTACGGACACGAGGGAAACACCATATATTTT. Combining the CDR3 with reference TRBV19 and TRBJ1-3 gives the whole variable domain DGGITQSPKYLFRKEGQNVTLSCEQNLNHDAMYWYRQDPGQGLRLIYYSQIVNDFQKGDIAEGYSVSREKKESFPLTVTSAQKNPTAFYLCASSYGHEGNTIYFGEGSWLTVV.

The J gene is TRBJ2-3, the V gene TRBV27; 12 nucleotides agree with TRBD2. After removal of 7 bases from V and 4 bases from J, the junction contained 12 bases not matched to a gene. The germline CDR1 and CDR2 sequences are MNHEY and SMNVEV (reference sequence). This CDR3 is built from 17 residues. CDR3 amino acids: CASNPTSGGTWADTQYF. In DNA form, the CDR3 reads TGTGCCAGCAACCCGACTAGCGGGGGCACCTGGGCAGATACGCAGTATTTT.

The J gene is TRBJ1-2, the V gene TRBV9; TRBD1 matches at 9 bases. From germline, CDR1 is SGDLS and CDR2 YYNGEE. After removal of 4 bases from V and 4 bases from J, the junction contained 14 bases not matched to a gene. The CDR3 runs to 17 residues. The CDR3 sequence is CASSPGTGQTGGYGYTF. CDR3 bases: TGTGCCAGCAGCCCCGGGACAGGGCAGACGGGTGGCTATGGCTACACCTTC.